This T cell receptor beta chain was sequenced for a study of shared clonotypes between healthy human individuals. Sequencing was performed with immunoSEQ multiplex PCR; in TCRdb, only in-frame clones are kept and a portion is missing. There are roughly 1,100,000 clones in the sample; about 74% occur only once, and approximately 1.5% lies in the top ten. With 3 bases removed from V and 9 bases from J, the gap between germline ends came to 12 bases. The germline gives CDR1 LNHNV, CDR2 YYDKDF (reference sequence). The CDR3 is 13 residues long. The chain employs TRBV15 and TRBJ2-1; a weak D match, TRBD1 (5 bases). Sequences were obtained from memory CD4+ T cells sorted from blood. Specified subset: CD45RA-negative fraction. This TCR came from a man between 18 and 35 years old in good health. The CDR3 region is CATSRGQVAEQFF. The CDR3 nucleotides are TGTGCCACCAGCAGGGGGCAGGTAGCTGAGCAGTTCTTC. The full variable domain, completed using reference TRBV15 and TRBJ2-1, is DAMVIQNPRYQVTQFGKPVTLSCSQTLNHNVMYWYQQKSSQAPKLLFHYYDKDFNNEADTPDNFQSRRPNTSFCFLDIRSPGLGDTAMYLCATSRGQVAEQFFGPGTRLTVL.